This note documents a single T cell receptor beta chain sequence. Here immunoSEQ multiplex PCR was the method, and the copy in TCRdb shows in-frame clones only, minus some. The sample has over 50,000 clones; approximately 92% are singletons. This entry is derived from a study of OX40 agonist ivuxolimab in advanced cancers. CDR1 is MDHEN and CDR2 is SYDVKM in the germline V gene. V shed 3 bases and J 6 bases; nucleotides not matched to a gene: 11. The CDR3 consists of 16 residues. The specimen comprised CD4+ or CD8+ T cells sorted from blood, sampled in a trial of the OX40 agonist ivuxolimab. The clonotype was recovered from an adult with an advanced solid tumor such as melanoma, head and neck, liver or kidney cancer. V and J are TRBV28 and TRBJ2-3; 8 nucleotides line up with TRBD1. The chain's CDR3 is CASSFFSGGVWDTQYF. The CDR3 DNA reads TGTGCCAGCAGTTTCTTTTCAGGGGGCGTCTGGGATACGCAGTATTTT.